This T cell receptor (beta chain) was observed in a study of T cell responses to AZD1222 COVID-19 vaccine. Study-level points and caveats: Vaccine-related CD4 TCRs covered spike, predominating at 160-218 and 743-854. Most donors were white British, females outnumbered males, and clonal diversity was possibly underestimated.

The CDR3 is made up of 12 amino acids. V lost 2 bases and J 3 bases, leaving 5 bases between the germline ends. Remarks on this clone: Its antigen is undetermined.

TCRdb's copy holds only in-frame clones and misses some; the assay was immunoSEQ multiplex PCR. The table includes around 96,000 clones, 75% to 95% detected once. This clonotype originated in an adult who received the AZD1222 COVID-19 vaccine. Source: peripheral blood, taken 28 days after the second AZD1222 dose. This chain joins TRBV12-3 or TRBV12-4 and TRBJ2-7, with D perhaps TRBD1 (5 bases). CDR3 DNA: TGTGCCAGCAGTTTACAGGGCTACGAGCAGTACTTC. Protein product: CASSLQGYEQYF.